Given below is one TCR beta chain in context. Its antigen specificity is not known. Base qualities are not provided; no much larger clone lies one nucleotide away. This sample was taken from a study of T-cell memory formation after mild COVID-19 (dated by TCRdb to the early 2020s). For the study in its entirety: TCR sequence clusters from the two donors were largely donor specific. The cohort comprised two young, previously healthy adult volunteers, one female and one male. Longitudinal TCRalpha and TCRbeta repertoire sequencing tracked T-cell clones expanding and contracting after mild COVID-19 in two donors. What the work shows at the level of the full study, not this receptor alone: Only two mild cases were covered in the study, and larger cohorts including severe cases with pre-infection samples were considered necessary. Contracting CD4+ clones turned up mainly in the CM and EM memory subsets, whereas EMRA was where CD8+ clones were enriched. The second-wave clones that peaked on day 37 were not confirmed to be SARS-CoV-2 specific. Balanced CD4/CD8 phenotypes were observed for clones contracting from day 15 to 85, whereas a bias towards CD4+ was observed for a second wave of clones expanding from day 15 to 37. Some responding clones were detected in pre-infection memory, suggesting pre-existing cross-reactive memory T cells joined the SARS-CoV-2 response.

V drops 5 bases and J drops 9 bases, leaving 14 bases in between. Its CDR3 holds 14 amino acids, cysteine through phenylalanine. This entry keeps only the CDR3 DNA: 42 bases, framed from base 1. The germline V gene (reference sequence) supplies CDR1 LNHDA and CDR2 SQIVND. PBMCs were isolated by Ficoll-Paque density gradient centrifugation. This sample was sequenced with an Illumina NovaSeq 6000. TCRalpha and TCRbeta cDNA libraries were built by 5'RACE with constant-segment primers, adding sample barcodes and unique molecular identifiers. Trizol reagent was used to extract RNA from every sample. Library amplification was performed in two PCR steps, and a second sample barcode and Illumina TruSeq adapters were introduced in the second step. Sequencing of libraries was performed on an Illumina NovaSeq with 2 x 150 bp paired-end reads. The original pipeline was this. Demultiplexing of reads and collapsing into UMI-guided consensus sequences were performed with migec v1.2.7. With mixcr v2.1.11, UMI consensuses were aligned to TRA and TRB V and J templates and assembled into clonotypes. A clonotype was counted as expanded or contracted only if both edgeR and NoisET called the change significant, with noise models trained on biological replicates. edgeR calls used a false discovery rate-adjusted p below 0.01 and a log2 fold-change threshold of 1. As an exploratory analysis of dynamics, max-normalized trajectories of the 1000 most abundant clonotypes were examined by PCA with hierarchical clustering. Separately sequenced CD4+ and CD8+ repertoires were used to assign the CD4 or CD8 phenotype of responding clones. TCRdb took the public reads, trimmed them with fastp at Q25, ran MiXCR for clone calling and kept in-frame beta chains. Entries that share a CDR3 protein sequence are merged under the most common genes and DNA. None of the V and J calls come from the authors' own analysis; TCRdb made them. Present in this sample are 410,000 or so distinct CDR3 sequences, 20% to 30% of which were seen just once. In total, the top ten clones hold approximately 14% of the sample.

This clonotype originated in an adult woman who had mild COVID-19 (a few samples of this study predate the infection). The sample titles of this study are shuffled in the database, so cell type and time point are left out; the donor was told from shared clones. The sample comprised PBMCs or a T cell subset sorted from them (not recorded which). Recombination joined TRBV19 with TRBJ1-6; no D gene is confidently identified. The CDR3 is CASSEAPTSSPLHF. At the DNA level, the sequence is TGTGCCAGTAGTGAAGCTCCCACGAGTTCACCCCTCCACTTT.